The 21 T cell receptor beta chains reported below all come from one sample, sequenced in a study of T cell responses to AZD1222 COVID-19 vaccine. Produced via immunoSEQ multiplex PCR; TCRdb's table is partial and in-frame only. The sample has more than 120,000 clones, roughly 92% seen once. The input for sequencing was peripheral blood, taken 28 days after the second AZD1222 dose. These receptors were taken from an adult who received the AZD1222 COVID-19 vaccine.

V gene TRBV27 combines with J gene TRBJ1-2; D gene ambiguous. Trimming took off 8 bases at V and 7 bases at J, with 11 bases between the two ends. This CDR3 contains 11 residues. The germline gives CDR1 MNHEY, CDR2 SMNVEV (reference sequence). CDR3 nucleotide sequence: TGTGCCAGCGCTTCCGGAGGTGGCTACACCTTC. Protein: CASASGGGYTF.

V gene TRBV18 combines with J gene TRBJ1-1; the match to TRBD1 covers 7 bases. CDR3 size: 14 residues. CDR1 is KGHSH and CDR2 is LQKENI in the germline V gene. V shed 3 bases and J 1 base; nucleotides not matched to a gene: 2. The DNA of the CDR3 is TGTGCCAGCTCACCCAGGGGGGAGAACACTGAAGCTTTCTTT. Translating gives CASSPRGENTEAFF.

The chain has TRBV4-1 and TRBJ1-2, with 7 positions matching TRBD1. The CDR3 length is 14 residues. Germline CDR1 reads MGHRA; CDR2 reads YSYEKL. J gave up 6 bases and V 7 bases, and 11 bases lay outside the gene matches. Here the CDR3 reads CASKPRAGGNGYTF. In nucleotides, the CDR3 is TGCGCCAGCAAGCCAAGGGCAGGGGGAAATGGCTACACCTTC.

V gene TRBV13 combines with J gene TRBJ1-3, with D unclear. Trimming left V 0 bases short and J 3 bases short, with 12 bases between. The CDR3 covers 16 residues. CDR1 is PRHDT, CDR2 FYEKMQ, per germline (reference sequence). This CDR3 reads CASSLGLGVDGNTIYF. DNA of the CDR3: TGTGCCAGCAGCTTAGGACTTGGGGTGGATGGAAACACCATATATTTT. Supplemented by reference TRBV13 and TRBJ1-3, the full variable domain reads AAGVIQSPRHLIKEKRETATLKCYPIPRHDTVYWYQQGPGQDPQFLISFYEKMQSDKGSIPDRFSAQQFSDYHSELNMSSLELGDSALYFCASSLGLGVDGNTIYFGEGSWLTVV.

V is TRBV27 and J is TRBJ1-2, with D hard to call. In germline, CDR1 is MNHEY, CDR2 SMNVEV (reference sequence). The CDR3 is made up of 14 amino acids. Trimming left V 8 bases short and J 1 base short, with 14 bases between. For the CDR3, the DNA is TGTGCCAGCGCCACCTCCGGAGGTAACTATGGCTACACCTTC. Amino acids: CASATSGGNYGYTF.

The chain carries TRBV11-1 and TRBJ1-2; TRBD1 aligns across 7 bases. The junction had 9 bases not matched to a gene; V was cut back by 7 bases and J by 7 bases. The CDR3 has 13 amino acids. Germline CDR1 reads SGHAT; CDR2 reads FQDESV (reference sequence). The CDR3 DNA sequence: TGTGCCAGCACCACGGACAGGTATTCTGGCTACACCTTC. It encodes CASTTDRYSGYTF.

The J gene is TRBJ2-1, the V gene TRBV11-2; D gene unclear. The V end was cut by 5 bases, the J end by 9 bases, with 17 bases between. Germline-derived CDR1 and CDR2 are SGHAT and FQNNGV. The CDR3 is 14 residues long. The CDR3 DNA follows: TGTGCCAGCAGCGCCTACACCCTAAAACGTGAGCAGTTCTTC. It encodes CASSAYTLKREQFF.

The V call is TRBV18, the J call TRBJ1-1; the D is unclear. Trimming took 4 bases from V and 1 from J, leaving 4 bases between them. The germline gives CDR1 KGHSH, CDR2 LQKENI. The CDR3 consists of 12 residues. CDR3 amino acids: CASSRQNTEAFF. CDR3 coding DNA: TGTGCCAGCTCACGTCAGAACACTGAAGCTTTCTTT.

This rearrangement joins TRBV7-8 to TRBJ2-3, with D maybe TRBD1 (6 bases). CDR3 length: 16 residues. Looked up from germline, CDR1 is SGHVS and CDR2 is FQNEAQ. V lost 1 base and J lost 2, with 13 bases in between. The CDR3 region has the DNA TGTGCCAGCAGCTTAGAAGTGGACAGCTCCACAGATACGCAGTATTTT. Its translation is CASSLEVDSSTDTQYF.

This clone has more than one count but fewer than ten. The chain couples TRBV18 to TRBJ2-2; no firm D call. The CDR3 runs 12 residues. The germline gives CDR1 KGHSH, CDR2 LQKENI. Trimming left V 8 bases short and J 9 bases short, with 13 bases between. The CDR3 DNA is TGTGCCAGCCAGGACGCCTCCCGGGAGCTGTTTTTT. This codes for CASQDASRELFF. Full variable domain (remainder filled in from reference TRBV18 and TRBJ2-2): NAGVMQNPRHLVRRRGQEARLRCSPMKGHSHVYWYRQLPEEGLKFMVYLQKENIIDESGMPKERFSAEFPKEGPSILRIQQVVRGDSAAYFCASQDASRELFFGEGSRLTVL.

The chain couples TRBV5-1 to TRBJ2-2; no clear D gene. This CDR3 has 15 residues. V dropped 0 bases and J dropped 7 bases, with 13 bases sitting between them. Germline V gene sequence: CDR1 SGHRS, CDR2 YFSETQ. The CDR3 protein is CASSLAGASSGELFF. The CDR3 nucleotides are TGCGCCAGCAGCTTGGCCGGAGCTAGTAGCGGGGAGCTGTTTTTT.

The chain combines TRBV6-5 with TRBJ1-1, with a possible D match to TRBD1 (5 bases). Germline CDR1 and CDR2: MNHEY and SVGAGI. The CDR3 runs 15 residues. V was pared by 4 bases and J by 5 bases, with 17 bases between. The CDR3 sequence is CASSSRDTRETEAFF. The CDR3, as DNA: TGTGCCAGCAGTTCTAGAGACACCAGGGAAACTGAAGCTTTCTTT.

The chain joins TRBV5-1 to TRBJ2-2, with D perhaps matching TRBD1 (6 bases). Germline CDR1 SGHRS, CDR2 YFSETQ. The CDR3 contains 14 residues. V was cut by 5 bases and J by 0 bases, with 8 bases left in between. In nucleotides, the CDR3 is TGCGCCAGCAGAGGGACACCGAACACCGGGGAGCTGTTTTTT. Its translation is CASRGTPNTGELFF.

V and J are TRBV28 and TRBJ1-6, with a weak D call TRBD1 (5 bases). Germline assignment: CDR1 MDHEN and CDR2 SYDVKM. The V and J ends lost 5 bases and 7 bases respectively, with 9 bases between them. The CDR3 loop spans 13 amino acids. The DNA of the CDR3 is TGTGCCAGCAGTACCGGGACCAATTCACCCCTCCACTTT. This sequence encodes CASSTGTNSPLHF.

This chain joins TRBV7-2 and TRBJ1-2; D gene ambiguous. From germline, CDR1 is SGHTA and CDR2 FQGNSA. The CDR3 is 16 residues long. Trimming took 5 bases from V and 6 from J, leaving 22 bases between them. This CDR3 reads CASSQTSGLGLNGYTF. In DNA form, the CDR3 reads TGTGCCAGCAGCCAAACGTCAGGTTTGGGTTTGAATGGCTACACCTTC.

V is TRBV2 and J is TRBJ1-2; D gene ambiguous. Deletions cut 7 bases from V and 8 bases from J, with 17 bases between. CDR3 length: 13 residues. Looked up from germline, CDR1 is SNHLY and CDR2 is FYNNEI. CDR3 sequence (DNA): TGTGCCAGCAAACCTAGTCTCGGTGGCGGCTACACCTTC. This sequence encodes CASKPSLGGGYTF.

In nucleotides, the CDR3 is TGTGCCAGCAGCCGGGACCTGAATTCACCCCTCCACTTT. Translation: CASSRDLNSPLHF. The V gene is TRBV7-9, the J gene TRBJ1-6, with D possibly being TRBD1 (5 bases). From germline, CDR1 is SEHNR and CDR2 FQNEAQ (reference sequence). CDR3 length: 13 amino acids. Trimming stripped 5 bases from V and 7 bases from J, with 9 bases between.

A word on this clone: This CDR3 is also generated by other DNA sequences in the sample. This chain joins TRBV28 and TRBJ1-1, with D perhaps matching TRBD1 (6 bases). Germline assignment: CDR1 MDHEN and CDR2 SYDVKM. The CDR3 runs 14 residues. V lost 5 bases, J lost 2 bases, and 12 bases lay in between. CDR3 sequence reads: CASSLTGTNTEAFF. Written as DNA, the CDR3 is TGTGCCAGCAGTCTTACAGGGACCAACACTGAAGCTTTCTTT.

On this clone: Other nucleotide sequences in the sample specify the same CDR3. The genes are TRBV19 and TRBJ1-1; TRBD1 might be the D (5 bases). Looked up from germline, CDR1 is LNHDA and CDR2 is SQIVND (reference sequence). This CDR3 has 13 amino acids. The V end was cut by 6 bases, the J end by 0 bases, with 8 bases between. Here the CDR3 reads CASSDRLNTEAFF. CDR3 in DNA: TGTGCCAGTAGCGACAGATTGAACACTGAAGCTTTCTTT.

The sample holds one count of this clone. This chain connects TRBV5-1 to TRBJ2-2; D may be TRBD1 or TRBD2 (5 bases each). The CDR3 is 15 residues long. Germline V gene lookup returns CDR1 SGHRS and CDR2 YFSETQ. V was shortened by 0 bases and J by 6 bases, with 12 bases between the two germline ends. The CDR3 DNA reads as TGCGCCAGCAGCTTGGCAGGGCGGCGGGCCGGGGAGCTGTTTTTT. Amino acid sequence: CASSLAGRRAGELFF.

This sequence joins TRBV24-1 and TRBJ1-1, with a weak D call TRBD1 (6 bases). This CDR3 region has 18 residues. The V gene lost 2 bases and the J gene lost 2 bases, with 20 bases spanning the gap. CDR1 and CDR2 from the germline V gene are KGHDR and SFDVKD. The CDR3 DNA reads as TGTGCCACCAGTGATTCCCCGACAGGTAATAGGGGAAACACTGAAGCTTTCTTT. It is translated as CATSDSPTGNRGNTEAFF.